Below, one T cell receptor (beta chain) is given with its context. As to time point: pre-sensitization, week 0. The treatment: therapeutic diphenylcyclopropenone sensitization with weekly scalp DPC. The germline V gene encodes CDR1 SEHNR and CDR2 FQNEAQ (reference sequence). The CDR3 is made up of 14 amino acids. With 2 bases removed from V and 4 bases from J, the gap between germline ends came to 11 bases. The sample comes from a study of human T cells and chemical hapten exposure. Study-wide background: Mostly female, the patients presented with alopecia areata, totalis or universalis.

TCRdb called the RACE reads again in MiXCR, with one record for every CDR3 protein. The sample comprises nearly 110,000 distinct CDR3 sequences, 9.5% to 15% of which are singletons, and roughly 1.6% rests with the top ten. This rearrangement joins TRBV7-9 to TRBJ1-1, with D uncertain. Sequenced material: whole blood, taken in connection with sensitization to the hapten diphenylcyclopropenone (DPC). This receptor was taken from a woman aged 45-59 years with alopecia areata. Some clones in this sample may be carry-over from other donors' samples. The CDR3 protein is CASSLSGSGTEAFF. The CDR3 bases are TGTGCCAGCAGCTTATCTGGGTCGGGCACTGAAGCTTTCTTT.